This T cell receptor (beta chain) emerged from a study of CD8+ T cells in alopecia areata. The wider study: A regimen of oral tofacitinib, 5 to 10 mg twice daily, was given to treated patients. Using the percentage of affected scalp area, treated patients' severity was scored.

Treatment given: oral pan-JAK inhibitor, 5-10 mg twice daily. V was pared by 6 bases and J by 1 base, with 9 bases between. Germline loops: CDR1 MNHEY, CDR2 SMNVEV (reference sequence). The CDR3 spans 14 residues. Comments on this clone: The antigen remains unidentified.

Sequencing templates came from extracted RNA that was reverse transcribed into cDNA. Assay used: immunoSEQ multiplex PCR; TCRdb lists only in-frame clones, some missing. Among 150,000 to 200,000 clones listed, about 61% were seen once. Whole-study findings and limits: Higher clonality was seen in lesional scalp than in normal scalp, especially in alopecia totalis/universalis.

The gene calls are TRBV27 and TRBJ2-2; D uncertain. The source material was CD4+ T cells sorted from blood, sampled between weeks 55 and 65, from a patient treated with tofacitinib. The TCR sequence derives from a human donor with alopecia areata. The CDR3 region is CASSRQENTGELFF. The DNA for the CDR3 is TGTGCCAGCAGCCGGCAGGAGAACACCGGGGAGCTGTTTTTT.